Shown below are 27 T cell receptor beta chains from a single sample sequenced in a study of CD4+ T cells in melanoma. The table came from immunoSEQ multiplex PCR; TCRdb's copy has only in-frame clones and leaves some out. The data show over 100,000 clones, 92% seen once. The sequenced sample consisted of peripheral blood. These receptors were collected from a human donor with melanoma.

V and J are TRBV19 and TRBJ2-3, with unresolved D. Germline V gene sequence: CDR1 LNHDA, CDR2 SQIVND (reference sequence). The CDR3 has 13 amino acids. With 6 bases removed from V and 1 base from J, the gap between germline ends came to 8 bases. CDR3 region: CASSGFRTDTQYF. In nucleotides, the CDR3 is TGTGCCAGTAGCGGGTTTCGCACAGATACGCAGTATTTT.

The chain links TRBV28 to TRBJ1-2; possibly TRBD1 for D (5 bases). Per the germline V gene, CDR1 is MDHEN and CDR2 is SYDVKM. V was pared by 4 bases and J by 7 bases, with 28 bases between. The CDR3 has 18 residues. DNA of the CDR3: TGTGCCAGCAGTTCCACACCCTATTCAGGGAAAGAACTCGGTGGCTACACCTTC. It specifies CASSSTPYSGKELGGYTF.

The chain has TRBV7-3 and TRBJ2-7, with TRBD1 as a possible D gene (5 bases). The CDR3 has 13 residues. V dropped 3 bases and J dropped 2 bases, with 8 bases sitting between them. Germline CDR1 SGHTA, CDR2 FQGTGA. CDR3 residues: CASSLSGTYEQYF. CDR3 DNA: TGTGCCAGCAGCTTGTCAGGGACCTACGAGCAGTACTTC.

The chain recombines TRBV7-9 with TRBJ2-3; D might be TRBD2 (6 bases). The length of the CDR3 is 17 residues. V dropped 1 base and J dropped 0 bases, with 14 bases sitting between them. Germline V gene data show CDR1 as SEHNR and CDR2 as FQNEAQ (reference sequence). DNA of the CDR3: TGTGCCAGCAGCTTAGTTTTCGCGGGGCGAAGCACAGATACGCAGTATTTT. Translating it yields CASSLVFAGRSTDTQYF.

This clone was detected only once. This rearrangement joins TRBV7-3 to TRBJ1-6, with D possibly TRBD1 on 5 matching bases. The CDR3 is 14 residues long. CDR1 SGHTA and CDR2 FQGTGA come from the germline V gene. The germline V and J ends were trimmed by 2 bases and 6 bases, with 8 bases remaining between them. CDR3 sequence reads: CASSLDSSNSPLHF. The DNA of the CDR3 is TGTGCCAGCAGCTTAGACAGCTCTAATTCACCCCTCCACTTT.

This clone appeared a few times. The CDR3 loop reads CASSLEESYGYTF. In DNA, the CDR3 is TGTGCCAGCAGCTTAGAGGAGTCCTATGGCTACACCTTC. The gene calls are TRBV14 and TRBJ1-2, with D unresolved. Germline V CDR1 and CDR2: SGHDN, FVKESK. The V end lost 5 bases, the J end lost 4 bases, and 11 bases lay between the germline ends. CDR3 length: 13 amino acids.

The chain employs TRBV6-6 and TRBJ2-3, with TRBD1 matching 10 bases. This CDR3 comprises 15 residues. The V gene end was trimmed by 3 bases and the J gene end by 3 bases; junction bases not matched to a gene: 3. Germline-derived CDR1 and CDR2 are MNHNY and SVGAGI (reference sequence). The CDR3: CASSYGTGVTDTQYF. The CDR3 DNA sequence: TGTGCCAGCAGTTATGGGACAGGGGTAACAGATACGCAGTATTTT.

The chain carries TRBV27 and TRBJ1-1; D is uncertain. Trimming removed 3 bases at V and 0 bases at J, with 8 bases between. CDR3 length: 14 residues. Per germline, CDR1 MNHEY and CDR2 SMNVEV (reference sequence). CDR3 in DNA: TGTGCCAGCAGTTTCGGCATAATGAACACTGAAGCTTTCTTT. Protein: CASSFGIMNTEAFF.

This clone was seen a handful of times. V is TRBV5-6 and J is TRBJ2-3; D is ambiguous. Germline V gene lookup returns CDR1 SGHDT and CDR2 YYEEEE. V was cut by 4 bases and J by 11 bases, with 20 bases left in between. CDR3 length equals 14 residues. Here the CDR3 reads CASSPSPFLREQYF. In nucleotides, the CDR3 is TGTGCCAGCAGCCCCTCACCCTTCCTTAGAGAGCAGTATTTT.

The chain combines TRBV5-6 with TRBJ2-5; D is ambiguous. Trimming stripped 4 bases from V and 5 bases from J, with 9 bases between. Germline-derived CDR1 and CDR2 are SGHDT and YYEEEE. CDR3 length equals 12 residues. The CDR3 nucleotides read TGTGCCAGCAGCCTCCAGGTGGAGACCCAGTACTTC. Its protein is CASSLQVETQYF. The variable domain in full, completed from reference TRBV5-6 and TRBJ2-5, reads DAGVTQSPTHLIKTRGQQVTLRCSPKSGHDTVSWYQQALGQGPQFIFQYYEEEERQRGNFPDRFSGHQFPNYSSELNVNALLLGDSALYLCASSLQVETQYFGPGTRLLVL.

The chain couples TRBV9 to TRBJ2-2, with TRBD2 matching 8 bases. The CDR3 spans 14 residues. CDR1 SGDLS and CDR2 YYNGEE come from the germline V gene. After removal of 5 bases from V and 4 bases from J, the junction contained 4 bases not matched to a gene. The CDR3 DNA reads TGTGCCAGCAGACGAGCGGGAGCCACCGGGGAGCTGTTTTTT. It yields the protein CASRRAGATGELFF.

The rearrangement joins TRBV19 to TRBJ1-1, with 7 bases that match TRBD1. CDR1 is LNHDA, CDR2 SQIVND, per germline (reference sequence). The CDR3 has 14 amino acids. V dropped 5 bases and J dropped 8; count of bases not matched to a gene: 11. This CDR3 reads CASSQRGRGTEAFF. In nucleotides, the CDR3 is TGTGCCAGTAGTCAAAGGGGCAGGGGGACCGAAGCTTTCTTT. Drawing the rest from reference TRBV19 and TRBJ1-1, the complete variable domain is DGGITQSPKYLFRKEGQNVTLSCEQNLNHDAMYWYRQDPGQGLRLIYYSQIVNDFQKGDIAEGYSVSREKKESFPLTVTSAQKNPTAFYLCASSQRGRGTEAFFGQGTRLTVV.

Here the CDR3 reads CASSLYPYEQYF. The CDR3 nucleotides are TGTGCCAGCAGCTTGTATCCCTACGAGCAGTACTTC. The rearrangement links TRBV5-6 to TRBJ2-7; D unclear. The V gene lost 1 base and the J gene lost 2 bases, with 4 bases spanning the gap. Germline loops: CDR1 SGHDT, CDR2 YYEEEE. The CDR3 covers 12 residues.

The V call is TRBV7-2, the J call TRBJ2-7, with D possibly TRBD2 on 7 matching bases. Trimming cost V 5 bases and J 0 bases, with 11 bases left between them. The CDR3 is 14 amino acids. The germline CDR1 and CDR2 sequences are SGHTA and FQGNSA. The CDR3 reads CASSQGRVSYEQYF. The CDR3 DNA reads as TGTGCCAGCAGCCAGGGGAGGGTCTCCTACGAGCAGTACTTC.

This chain connects TRBV28 to TRBJ1-5, with 8 bases identical to TRBD1. The CDR3 runs 13 residues. CDR1 is MDHEN and CDR2 is SYDVKM in the germline V gene. V trimming: 8 bases; J trimming: 6 bases; junction bases outside the gene matches: 6. The CDR3 DNA follows: TGTGCCAGCCAGACAGGGGATAGTCAGCCCCAGCATTTT. Protein sequence: CASQTGDSQPQHF.

The genes are TRBV7-6 and TRBJ2-5; 9 positions match TRBD1. The CDR3 sequence is 14 residues long. CDR1 and CDR2 (germline): SGHVS, FNYEAQ. The V segment lost 5 bases and the J segment 3 bases; nucleotides outside the gene matches: 4. The CDR3 DNA sequence: TGTGCCAGCAGCCAGGGACAGGGAAAAGAGACCCAGTACTTC. Amino acid sequence: CASSQGQGKETQYF.

The CDR3 loop is CSVESGQALYGYTF. The CDR3 DNA reads TGCAGCGTTGAATCTGGACAGGCGCTTTATGGCTACACCTTC. This rearrangement joins TRBV29-1 to TRBJ1-2, with TRBD1 matching 7 bases. The junction had 8 bases not matched to a gene; V was cut back by 2 bases and J by 5 bases. CDR3 size: 14 residues. Germline values: CDR1 SQVTM, CDR2 ANQGSEA.

Only one count was recorded for this clone. The V and J genes are TRBV4-1 and TRBJ2-7, with 9 bases lining up with TRBD1. CDR1 and CDR2 from the germline V gene are MGHRA and YSYEKL. This CDR3 has 14 amino acids. Losses at the gene ends were 4 bases for V and 3 bases for J; bases not matched to a gene: 4. The CDR3: CASSRPGQGYEQYF. The CDR3, as DNA: TGCGCCAGCAGCCGCCCGGGACAGGGCTACGAGCAGTACTTC.

The J gene is TRBJ2-3, the V gene TRBV7-2; TRBD1 is a possible D gene (5 bases). The CDR3 extends over 14 amino acids. Trimming took 5 bases from V and 5 from J, leaving 14 bases between them. The germline CDR1 and CDR2 sequences are SGHTA and FQGNSA. CDR3 amino acids: CASSLRTRRDTQYF. CDR3 bases: TGTGCCAGCAGCCTTCGGACAAGGCGAGATACGCAGTATTTT. The whole variable domain, remainder taken from reference TRBV7-2 and TRBJ2-3, is GAGVSQSPSNKVTEKGKDVELRCDPISGHTALYWYRQSLGQGLEFLIYFQGNSAPDKSGLPSDRFSAERTGGSVSTLTIQRTQQEDSAVYLCASSLRTRRDTQYFGPGTRLTVL.

This chain connects TRBV11-2 to TRBJ2-7, with D tentatively TRBD1 (6 bases). From germline, CDR1 is SGHAT and CDR2 FQNNGV. Trimming took off 0 bases at V and 3 bases at J, with 9 bases between the two ends. This CDR3 region has 14 residues. This chain's CDR3 is CASSLEAGDYEQYF. DNA for the CDR3: TGTGCCAGCAGCTTAGAGGCAGGGGACTACGAGCAGTACTTC.

The chain couples TRBV2 to TRBJ2-7; a possible D gene is TRBD2 (6 bases). The V and J ends lost 4 bases and 4 bases respectively, with 11 bases between them. Looked up from germline, CDR1 is SNHLY and CDR2 is FYNNEI. The CDR3 contains 13 residues. The CDR3, as DNA: TGTGCCAGCAGTGTCCGGGAGAGGTACGAGCAGTACTTC. This gives the protein CASSVRERYEQYF.

The chain carries TRBV5-1 and TRBJ2-1, with D unclear. Germline lookup yields CDR1 SGHRS and CDR2 YFSETQ. Trimming took off 4 bases at V and 10 bases at J, with 12 bases between the two ends. The CDR3 has 12 residues. CDR3 sequence reads: CASSREGREQFF. The CDR3 bases are TGCGCCAGCAGCCGAGAAGGCCGAGAGCAGTTCTTC.

The chain links TRBV27 to TRBJ2-1; D is undetermined. Trimming left V 8 bases short and J 0 bases short, with 11 bases between. CDR3 size: 14 residues. Germline-derived CDR1 and CDR2 are MNHEY and SMNVEV (reference sequence). The chain's CDR3 is CASGPWGSYNEQFF. The CDR3 nucleotides read TGTGCCAGCGGACCGTGGGGCTCCTACAATGAGCAGTTCTTC.

This clone was seen a handful of times. V usage is TRBV6-5 and J usage is TRBJ2-1; D unclear. Germline assignment: CDR1 MNHEY and CDR2 SVGAGI. The CDR3 is 13 amino acids. With 5 bases removed from V and 6 bases from J, the gap between germline ends came to 11 bases. CDR3 sequence (DNA): TGTGCCAGCAGTCTGGGCGGACCCAATGAGCAGTTCTTC. Translated, it gives CASSLGGPNEQFF.

The chain recombines TRBV4-3 with TRBJ1-4, with 7 bases identical to TRBD1. V lost 4 bases, J lost 4 bases, and 0 bases stayed unmatched. The CDR3 sequence is 13 residues long. Looked up from germline, CDR1 is LGHNA and CDR2 is YSLEER. The CDR3 nucleotides are TGCGCCAGCAGCCGGGACAGTAATGAAAAACTGTTTTTT. Amino acid sequence: CASSRDSNEKLFF.

The chain couples TRBV7-2 to TRBJ2-2; the D gene is possibly TRBD1 (5 bases). CDR1 SGHTA and CDR2 FQGNSA come from the germline V gene. V was clipped by 5 bases and J by 6 bases, with 10 bases between them. The CDR3 consists of 13 residues. The CDR3 loop is CASSPLGAGELFF. CDR3 coding DNA: TGTGCCAGCAGCCCTCTAGGGGCCGGGGAGCTGTTTTTT.

This chain uses TRBV5-6 with TRBJ2-5, with 7 bases lining up with TRBD1. This CDR3 is 13 amino acids long. Germline values: CDR1 SGHDT, CDR2 YYEEEE. J was trimmed by 4 bases and V by 10 bases; bases with no gene match: 10. This CDR3 is CASFRQGTETQYF. In DNA, the CDR3 is TGTGCCTCTTTCCGACAGGGAACAGAGACCCAGTACTTC.